The 14 T cell receptor beta chains below all came from one sample that was sequenced in a study of cytomegalovirus exposure and HLA in healthy donors. It was with 60 Vbeta and 13 Jbeta primers that the PCR ran. Sequencing used immunoSEQ multiplex PCR; TCRdb keeps in-frame clones, though not all of them. The sample holds about 120,000 clones, about two thirds seen once. The source material was PBMCs. The receptors stem from a woman in her thirties or forties in good health and CMV-seropositive.

This rearrangement joins TRBV6-5 to TRBJ2-5; 9 positions match TRBD1. This CDR3 is built from 12 residues. In germline, CDR1 is MNHEY, CDR2 SVGAGI. V dropped 6 bases and J dropped 8; count of bases not matched to a gene: 4. The DNA of the CDR3 is TGTGCCAGCAGACAGGGACAGGGAACCCAGTACTTC. As protein: CASRQGQGTQYF.

This clone was detected a few times. The rearrangement joins TRBV4-1 to TRBJ1-1; TRBD1 aligns across 9 bases. Germline lookup yields CDR1 MGHRA and CDR2 YSYEKL. The CDR3 runs to 15 residues. With 4 bases clipped from V and 5 bases from J, the junction kept 8 bases outside the gene matches. The DNA of the CDR3 is TGCGCCAGCAGCCGGACGGGACAGGGATGGACTGAAGCTTTCTTT. This translates into CASSRTGQGWTEAFF.

Written as DNA, the CDR3 is TGTGCCAGCAGCCAAGCCACCGACGAGGGCCCCGATGGCTACACCTTC. Translation gives CASSQATDEGPDGYTF. This chain uses TRBV14 with TRBJ1-2; D call uncertain. V was cut by 1 base and J by 6 bases, with 18 bases left in between. The CDR3 is 16 residues long. In germline, CDR1 is SGHDN, CDR2 FVKESK.

The CDR3 here is CASSFGALGTGGAGTEAFF. The CDR3 nucleotides are TGTGCCAGCAGCTTCGGCGCTCTAGGGACAGGGGGCGCAGGGACTGAAGCTTTCTTT. V and J are TRBV7-9 and TRBJ1-1; the match to TRBD1 covers 12 bases. CDR1 and CDR2 (germline): SEHNR, FQNEAQ (reference sequence). J lost 5 bases, V lost 3 bases, and 16 bases had no gene match. The CDR3 covers 19 residues.

The V call is TRBV6-1, the J call TRBJ1-1, with D unresolved. V was trimmed by 0 bases and J by 3 bases, leaving 5 bases between them. There are 13 residues in the CDR3. Germline CDR1 and CDR2: MNHNS and SASEGT. CDR3 bases: TGTGCCAGCAGTGAAGCGCGAGACACTGAAGCTTTCTTT. It yields the protein CASSEARDTEAFF.

The chain uses TRBV6-1 and TRBJ2-7, with 7 bases that match TRBD1. The length of the CDR3 is 13 residues. The J segment lost 4 bases and the V segment lost 4 bases, leaving 4 bases of the junction unmatched. The germline gives CDR1 MNHNS, CDR2 SASEGT. CDR3 nucleotides: TGTGCCAGCAGTGTAGGGGACAGTTACGAGCAGTACTTC. Residues: CASSVGDSYEQYF.

This chain uses TRBV4-1 with TRBJ1-4; D remains unclear. Trimming cost V 6 bases and J 7 bases, with 12 bases left between them. The CDR3 totals 13 residues. CDR1 and CDR2 (germline): MGHRA, YSYEKL. This chain's CDR3 is CASRSSAGEKLFF. CDR3 DNA sequence: TGCGCCAGCAGGAGTTCTGCGGGTGAAAAACTGTTTTTT.

This clone was recorded a few times. V usage is TRBV11-2 and J usage is TRBJ1-1; D may be TRBD1 (6 bases). The CDR3 spans 14 residues. V gave up 4 bases and J gave up 1 base, with 10 bases separating them. Germline values: CDR1 SGHAT, CDR2 FQNNGV. The CDR3, as DNA: TGTGCCAGCAGCTCGTTCAGGGGGAACACTGAAGCTTTCTTT. Encoded protein: CASSSFRGNTEAFF.

This chain joins TRBV29-1 and TRBJ1-1; no reliable D call. Trimming cost V 3 bases and J 0 bases, with 14 bases left between them. Looked up from germline, CDR1 is SQVTM and CDR2 is ANQGSEA. This CDR3 spans 15 amino acids. The CDR3 DNA is TGCAGCGTTGATTCAGCTGCTAGCTTGAACACTGAAGCTTTCTTT. The encoded protein is CSVDSAASLNTEAFF.

The chain's CDR3 is CASNIGDTNYEQYF. The CDR3 nucleotides read TGCGCCAGCAATATCGGGGACACAAACTACGAGCAGTACTTC. The rearrangement joins TRBV5-1 to TRBJ2-7; maybe TRBD1 (6 bases). This CDR3 is built from 14 residues. Germline CDR1 and CDR2: SGHRS and YFSETQ. Between the trimmed V and J ends, which lost 6 bases and 3 bases, there was a span of 16 bases.

The chain carries TRBV5-6 and TRBJ1-6; perhaps TRBD1 as D (6 bases). The V end was cut by 7 bases, the J end by 8 bases, with 19 bases between. Germline V gene lookup returns CDR1 SGHDT and CDR2 YYEEEE. The CDR3 length is 15 residues. The CDR3 bases are TGTGCCAGCCGGGACAAAGAGGGGCCCCATTCACCCCTCCACTTT. It is translated as CASRDKEGPHSPLHF.

This clone has more than one count but fewer than ten. This chain uses TRBV7-2 with TRBJ1-6; 9 bases match TRBD1. Germline assignment: CDR1 SGHTA and CDR2 FQGNSA. This CDR3 is built from 12 residues. With V trimmed by 4 bases and J by 16 bases, 5 bases remained unmatched. CDR3 nucleotides: TGTGCCAGCAGCTCGGGACAGGGACTTCTCCACTTT. This sequence encodes CASSSGQGLLHF. Using reference TRBV7-2 and TRBJ1-6 for the parts outside the CDR3, the full variable domain is GAGVSQSPSNKVTEKGKDVELRCDPISGHTALYWYRQSLGQGLEFLIYFQGNSAPDKSGLPSDRFSAERTGGSVSTLTIQRTQQEDSAVYLCASSSGQGLLHFGNGTRLTVT.

Points on this clone: It is likely a read error, because the conserved phenylalanine at the end of the CDR3 is missing. The rearrangement links TRBV14 to TRBJ1-5, with 8 bases matching TRBD1. The CDR3 has 14 residues. Trimming removed 4 bases from V and 2 bases from J; junction bases left unmatched: 1. Germline V gives CDR1 SGHDN, CDR2 FVKESK. CDR3 in amino acids: CASSPTGGNQPQHV. CDR3 DNA: TGTGCCAGCAGCCCGACAGGGGGCAATCAGCCCCAGCATGTT.

The chain couples TRBV4-2 to TRBJ2-7; maybe TRBD2 (5 bases). Germline CDR1 and CDR2: LGHNA and YNFKEQ. This CDR3 contains 15 residues. Trimming cost V 0 bases and J 6 bases, with 15 bases left between them. As DNA, the CDR3 is TGTGCCAGCAGCCAAGAGGGTAGACATGAGGGCGAGCAGTACTTC. Its translation: CASSQEGRHEGEQYF.